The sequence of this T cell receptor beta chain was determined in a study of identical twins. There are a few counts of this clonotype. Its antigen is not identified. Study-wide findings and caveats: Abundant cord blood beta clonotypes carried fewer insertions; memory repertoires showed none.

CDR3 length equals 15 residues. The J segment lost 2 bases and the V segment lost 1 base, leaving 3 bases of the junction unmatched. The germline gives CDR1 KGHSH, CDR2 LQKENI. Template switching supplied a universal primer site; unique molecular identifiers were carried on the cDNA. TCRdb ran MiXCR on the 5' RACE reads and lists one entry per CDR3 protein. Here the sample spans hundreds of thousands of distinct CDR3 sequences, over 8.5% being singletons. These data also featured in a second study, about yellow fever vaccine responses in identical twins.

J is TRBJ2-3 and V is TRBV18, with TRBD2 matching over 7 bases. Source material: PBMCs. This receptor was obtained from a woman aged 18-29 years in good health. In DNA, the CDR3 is TGTGCCAGCTCACCACAACGGGGGGACACAGATACGCAGTATTTT. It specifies CASSPQRGDTDTQYF.